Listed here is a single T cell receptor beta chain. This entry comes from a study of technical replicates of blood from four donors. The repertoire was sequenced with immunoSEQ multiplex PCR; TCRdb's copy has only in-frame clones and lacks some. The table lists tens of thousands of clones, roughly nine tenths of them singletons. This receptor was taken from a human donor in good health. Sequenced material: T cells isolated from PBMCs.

The CDR3 region has the DNA TGTGCCAGCAGCCCCAGACAGGCAGAGGGCACTGAAGCTTTCTTT. This translates into CASSPRQAEGTEAFF. V is TRBV7-6 and J is TRBJ1-1; the D gene is possibly TRBD1 (6 bases). Germline V gene data show CDR1 as SGHVS and CDR2 as FNYEAQ. This CDR3 has 15 residues. V lost 5 bases, J lost 4 bases, and 17 bases lay in between. Filled out from reference TRBV7-6 and TRBJ1-1, the complete variable domain reads GAGVSQSPRYKVTKRGQDVALRCDPISGHVSLYWYRQALGQGPEFLTYFNYEAQQDKSGLPNDRFSAERPEGSISTLTIQRTEQRDSAMYRCASSPRQAEGTEAFFGQGTRLTVV.